The next 31 T cell receptor beta chains were all read from a single sample in a study of blood T cell repertoires in COVID-19. Assay: immunoSEQ multiplex PCR; the TCRdb copy retains only in-frame clones and omits some. The profile shows about 150,000 clones, about four fifths of them singletons. The sequenced sample consisted of peripheral blood. The receptor set was obtained from an elderly woman with acute or convalescent COVID-19.

The V and J genes are TRBV2 and TRBJ1-1; D is unclear. This CDR3 contains 11 residues. Germline V gene data show CDR1 as SNHLY and CDR2 as FYNNEI. Trimming cost V 3 bases and J 4 bases, with 3 bases left between them. This chain's CDR3 is CASSDLTEAFF. The CDR3 DNA reads as TGTGCCAGCAGTGACCTCACTGAAGCTTTCTTT.

The V gene is TRBV3-1 (or the pseudogene TRBV3-2), the J gene TRBJ2-7, with 14 bases aligning to TRBD2. With V trimmed by 0 bases and J by 4 bases, 8 bases remained unmatched. Germline assignment: CDR1 LGHDT and CDR2 YNNKEL (reference sequence). The CDR3 contains 18 residues. CDR3 sequence reads: CASSQERGLAGAIYEQYF. The CDR3 nucleotides are TGTGCCAGCAGCCAAGAGAGGGGACTAGCGGGAGCAATATACGAGCAGTACTTC.

This clone was seen only once. This chain links TRBV30 with TRBJ2-1, with D perhaps TRBD2 (6 bases). The V and J ends lost 8 bases and 0 bases respectively, with 14 bases between them. The CDR3 is 14 residues long. CDR1 and CDR2 from the germline V gene are GTSNPN and SVGIG (reference sequence). Here the CDR3 DNA reads TGTGCCGGACTATCCGGGAGCTCCTACAATGAGCAGTTCTTC. Amino acid sequence: CAGLSGSSYNEQFF.

There are many counts of this clone. The chain employs TRBV3-1 (or the pseudogene TRBV3-2) and TRBJ2-1, with 15 bases identical to TRBD2. The V gene's germline CDR1 is LGHDT and CDR2 YNNKEL (reference sequence). The V segment lost 2 bases and the J segment 5 bases; nucleotides outside the gene matches: 4. The CDR3 has 17 amino acids. The CDR3 DNA is TGTGCCAGCAGCCAACGGACTAGCGGGAGGGGAGACAATGAGCAGTTCTTC. Translated: CASSQRTSGRGDNEQFF.

The chain joins TRBV19 to TRBJ2-2; 15 bases match TRBD2. Per the germline V gene, CDR1 is LNHDA and CDR2 is SQIVND (reference sequence). The CDR3 consists of 15 residues. V lost 7 bases, J lost 6 bases, and 3 bases stayed unmatched. Here the CDR3 reads CASIGLAGGAGELFF. CDR3 DNA sequence: TGTGCCAGTATCGGACTAGCGGGGGGGGCCGGGGAGCTGTTTTTT.

In its sample, this clone was seen a few times. The chain is built from TRBV2 and TRBJ2-1; 9 bases match TRBD2. The CDR3 is 15 residues long. From germline, CDR1 is SNHLY and CDR2 FYNNEI. V trimming: 6 bases; J trimming: 10 bases; junction bases outside the gene matches: 13. CDR3 in amino acids: CASRPPLREGPEQFF. CDR3 sequence (DNA): TGTGCCAGCAGGCCCCCGTTGCGGGAGGGCCCAGAGCAGTTCTTC. The full variable domain, in which reference TRBV2 and TRBJ2-1 provide the parts outside the CDR3, is EPEVTQTPSHQVTQMGQEVILRCVPISNHLYFYWYRQILGQKVEFLVSFYNNEISEKSEIFDDQFSVERPDGSNFTLKIRSTKLEDSAMYFCASRPPLREGPEQFFGPGTRLTVL.

The J gene is TRBJ1-1, the V gene TRBV3-1 (or the pseudogene TRBV3-2); D is unresolved. Trimming pared 0 bases from V and 4 bases from J, leaving 15 bases between. CDR1 and CDR2 from the germline V gene are LGHDT and YNNKEL (reference sequence). CDR3 length: 16 amino acids. The CDR3: CASSQDSRRRSTEAFF. As DNA, the CDR3 is TGTGCCAGCAGCCAAGATAGTCGGCGGCGGAGCACTGAAGCTTTCTTT.

This chain connects TRBV5-1 to TRBJ2-2; D is uncertain. Trimming removed 1 base at V and 4 bases at J, with 8 bases between. Germline-derived CDR1 and CDR2 are SGHRS and YFSETQ. The CDR3 is made up of 14 amino acids. The CDR3 sequence is CASSLTTGTGELFF. The CDR3 nucleotides read TGCGCCAGCAGCTTGACTACGGGCACCGGGGAGCTGTTTTTT. The variable domain in full, completed from reference TRBV5-1 and TRBJ2-2, reads KAGVTQTPRYLIKTRGQQVTLSCSPISGHRSVSWYQQTPGQGLQFLFEYFSETQRNKGNFPGRFSGRQFSNSRSEMNVSTLELGDSALYLCASSLTTGTGELFFGEGSRLTVL.

The chain carries TRBV6-6 and TRBJ1-5; 7 bases are a match to TRBD1. The CDR3 totals 15 residues. Germline-derived CDR1 and CDR2 are MNHNY and SVGAGI (reference sequence). The junction had 8 bases not matched to a gene; V was cut back by 0 bases and J by 9 bases. As DNA, the CDR3 is TGTGCCAGCAGTTACTCCCGGGACAGCGCTCGGCCCCAGCATTTT. Its translation is CASSYSRDSARPQHF.

This clone was seen only a few times. This chain uses TRBV5-1 with TRBJ2-7; possible D gene TRBD1, 5 bases. Germline V gene lookup returns CDR1 SGHRS and CDR2 YFSETQ. The CDR3 runs to 13 residues. V was shortened by 1 base and J by 12 bases, with 17 bases between the two germline ends. DNA for the CDR3: TGCGCCAGCAGCTTGTCGTCGTACTCAAGGGGGTACTTC. Translation: CASSLSSYSRGYF.

This chain links TRBV18 with TRBJ2-5; possible D gene TRBD2, 6 bases. The CDR3 covers 13 residues. Trimming removed 6 bases at V and 1 base at J, with 9 bases between. Per the germline V gene, CDR1 is KGHSH and CDR2 is LQKENI. The CDR3 sequence is CASSFGSQETQYF. CDR3 DNA sequence: TGTGCCAGCTCGTTCGGGAGCCAAGAGACCCAGTACTTC.

The chain is built from TRBV27 and TRBJ2-1; 8 bases are a match to TRBD1. J gave up 0 bases and V 5 bases, and 3 bases lay outside the gene matches. The germline gives CDR1 MNHEY, CDR2 SMNVEV (reference sequence). This CDR3 spans 15 amino acids. The CDR3 DNA reads TGTGCCAGCAGTCACAGGGGGTCCTCCTACAATGAGCAGTTCTTC. Its translation: CASSHRGSSYNEQFF.

The chain combines TRBV21-1 with TRBJ1-2; the table's D gene call, TRBD1, was not cross checked with the DNA. TRBV21-1 counts as a pseudogene. The CDR3 sequence is 14 residues long. The CDR3: CASSKITGAYGYTF. For the CDR3, the DNA is TGTGCCAGCAGCAAAATTACAGGGGCCTATGGCTACACCTTC.

The J gene is TRBJ2-7, the V gene TRBV5-1, with TRBD1 as a possible D gene (6 bases). The CDR3 spans 14 residues. The V end was cut by 2 bases, the J end by 6 bases, with 15 bases between. CDR1 and CDR2 from the germline V gene are SGHRS and YFSETQ. CDR3 protein: CASSLSSTGTEQYF. CDR3 in DNA: TGCGCCAGCAGCTTATCCTCAACAGGGACCGAGCAGTACTTC.

The V and J genes are TRBV19 and TRBJ1-5; no clear D. The V gene lost 2 bases and the J gene lost 0 bases, with 8 bases spanning the gap. Per germline, CDR1 LNHDA and CDR2 SQIVND (reference sequence). CDR3 size: 15 residues. CDR3 bases: TGTGCCAGTAGTATACAGGACTATAGCAATCAGCCCCAGCATTTT. It yields the protein CASSIQDYSNQPQHF.

A few counts support this clone. This chain joins TRBV5-4 and TRBJ2-3; 12 bases agree with TRBD2. V trimming: 7 bases; J trimming: 5 bases; junction bases outside the gene matches: 5. The CDR3 length is 14 residues. Germline V gives CDR1 SGHNT, CDR2 YYREEE (reference sequence). This CDR3 reads CASWLAGGRDTQYF. The CDR3 DNA is TGTGCCAGCTGGCTAGCGGGGGGGCGAGATACGCAGTATTTT.

The chain has TRBV4-1 and TRBJ1-6; D gene ambiguous. The V gene's germline CDR1 is MGHRA and CDR2 YSYEKL. Trimming removed 3 bases at V and 17 bases at J, with 14 bases between. This CDR3 has 12 amino acids. The CDR3 loop reads CASSQPREAIHF. The CDR3 bases are TGCGCCAGCAGCCAGCCTCGGGAGGCCATCCACTTT.

The count of this clone is one. The rearrangement links TRBV29-1 to TRBJ1-1; 8 nucleotides agree with TRBD1. The length of the CDR3 is 16 residues. Germline V gene sequence: CDR1 SQVTM, CDR2 ANQGSEA. The V and J ends lost 4 bases and 3 bases, in that order; junction bases with no gene match: 13. The CDR3 reads CSVARETGGWYTEAFF. CDR3 coding DNA: TGCAGCGTTGCTAGGGAAACAGGGGGTTGGTACACTGAAGCTTTCTTT.

This CDR3 reads CASSEPLRNEQFF. For the CDR3, the DNA is TGTGCCAGCAGTGAACCCCTTAGAAATGAGCAGTTCTTC. The chain has TRBV2 and TRBJ2-1, with D unclear. The germline CDR1 and CDR2 sequences are SNHLY and FYNNEI. V was shortened by 2 bases and J by 7 bases, with 9 bases between the two germline ends. The CDR3 is 13 residues long.

This clone was observed a single time. The rearrangement uses TRBV2 and TRBJ1-4; a weak D match, TRBD1 (5 bases). Per the germline V gene, CDR1 is SNHLY and CDR2 is FYNNEI. The V end lost 8 bases, the J end lost 14 bases, and 21 bases lay between the germline ends. The CDR3 has 13 amino acids. CDR3 in DNA: TGTGCCAGCGCTCAGGGTGGTGCAGGGCAGCTGTTTTTT. Its protein is CASAQGGAGQLFF.

The gene calls are TRBV11-2 and TRBJ2-1; 11 bases match TRBD2. The CDR3 covers 17 residues. Germline CDR1 SGHAT, CDR2 FQNNGV. The junction had 10 bases not matched to a gene; V was cut back by 1 base and J by 8 bases. CDR3 residues: CASSLGPGTSGGYEQFF. The CDR3 DNA follows: TGTGCCAGCAGCTTAGGCCCCGGGACTAGCGGTGGTTATGAGCAGTTCTTC. Full variable domain (outside the CDR3, taken from reference TRBV11-2 and TRBJ2-1): EAGVAQSPRYKIIEKRQSVAFWCNPISGHATLYWYQQILGQGPKLLIQFQNNGVVDDSQLPKDRFSAERLKGVDSTLKIQPAKLEDSAVYLCASSLGPGTSGGYEQFFGPGTRLTVL.

The DNA for the CDR3 is TGTGCCAGCAGCTTAGCGATAAGGGGTGGAGAAGCTTTCTTT. This sequence encodes CASSLAIRGGEAFF. The chain has TRBV7-8 and TRBJ1-1; a weak D match, TRBD1 (5 bases). Per the germline V gene, CDR1 is SGHVS and CDR2 is FQNEAQ. The CDR3 has 14 amino acids. V lost 0 bases to trimming and J lost 8 bases, with 13 bases between them. The full variable domain, in which reference TRBV7-8 and TRBJ1-1 provide the parts outside the CDR3, is GAGVSQSPRYKVAKRGQDVALRCDPISGHVSLFWYQQALGQGPEFLTYFQNEAQLDKSGLPSDRFFAERPEGSVSTLKIQRTQQEDSAVYLCASSLAIRGGEAFFGQGTRLTVV.

This rearrangement joins TRBV30 to TRBJ2-3; maybe TRBD1 (7 bases). Germline V CDR1 and CDR2: GTSNPN, SVGIG (reference sequence). V gave up 4 bases and J gave up 6 bases, with 11 bases separating them. The CDR3 contains 12 residues. This CDR3 is CAWTSGGDTQYF. As DNA, the CDR3 is TGTGCCTGGACCTCAGGGGGGGATACGCAGTATTTT.

This chain links TRBV3-1 (or the pseudogene TRBV3-2) with TRBJ2-2; D unresolved. V was shortened by 2 bases and J by 5 bases, with 6 bases between the two germline ends. This CDR3 has 13 amino acids. Germline CDR1 reads LGHDT; CDR2 reads YNNKEL (reference sequence). The CDR3 spells CASSQSRTGELFF. The CDR3 nucleotides read TGTGCCAGCAGCCAATCGCGTACCGGGGAGCTGTTTTTT.

This clone was observed a handful of times. This sequence joins TRBV19 and TRBJ2-1, with 13 bases aligning to TRBD2. The CDR3 length is 15 residues. Germline V gene sequence: CDR1 LNHDA, CDR2 SQIVND (reference sequence). With V trimmed by 4 bases and J by 5 bases, 2 bases remained unmatched. The CDR3 nucleotides are TGTGCCAGTAGTAGGACTAGCGGGGGACACAATGAGCAGTTCTTC. Translating it yields CASSRTSGGHNEQFF.

To note about this clone: The sample contains more than one DNA sequence encoding this CDR3. The rearrangement joins TRBV2 to TRBJ1-1; weak D call: TRBD1 (6 bases). Deletions cut 6 bases from V and 1 base from J, with 9 bases between. CDR3 length: 13 residues. CDR1 is SNHLY, CDR2 FYNNEI, per germline. The CDR3 sequence: CASSGQTNTEAFF. CDR3 DNA sequence: TGTGCCAGCAGCGGACAGACGAACACTGAAGCTTTCTTT.

The V call is TRBV7-2, the J call TRBJ2-5; D possibly corresponds to TRBD2 (7 bases). Trimming left V 1 base short and J 4 bases short, with 10 bases between. This CDR3 has 14 residues. Germline V lookup: CDR1 SGHTA, CDR2 FQGNSA. CDR3 in DNA: TGTGCCAGCAGCTTAGGGGGAGGGGGAGAGACCCAGTACTTC. This gives the protein CASSLGGGGETQYF.

The chain recombines TRBV4-1 with TRBJ2-2; D not certain. Germline V gives CDR1 MGHRA, CDR2 YSYEKL. With 0 bases removed from V and 6 bases from J, the gap between germline ends came to 8 bases. CDR3 length: 14 amino acids. CDR3 in DNA: TGCGCCAGCAGCCAAGAGGGCGTTCCCGGGGAGCTGTTTTTT. This encodes CASSQEGVPGELFF.

V gene TRBV6-5 combines with J gene TRBJ1-2; D may be TRBD1 (5 bases). V was cut by 5 bases and J by 4 bases, with 8 bases left in between. The CDR3 extends over 12 amino acids. Germline CDR1 is MNHEY and CDR2 is SVGAGI. In DNA form, the CDR3 reads TGTGCCAGCAGTCGGGGGTTCTATGGCTACACCTTC. Translated: CASSRGFYGYTF.

This clone was counted a few times. The rearrangement uses TRBV6-5 and TRBJ2-3, with D possibly TRBD2 on 5 matching bases. Trimming took off 7 bases at V and 0 bases at J, with 11 bases between the two ends. Per the germline V gene, CDR1 is MNHEY and CDR2 is SVGAGI. This CDR3 region has 14 residues. The DNA for the CDR3 is TGTGCCAGCAACCGAGGGCCTAGCACAGATACGCAGTATTTT. Amino acids: CASNRGPSTDTQYF.

The chain joins TRBV28 to TRBJ2-6; D uncertain. The CDR3 has 15 amino acids. The V and J ends lost 5 bases and 0 bases respectively, with 8 bases between them. Germline V CDR1 and CDR2: MDHEN, SYDVKM. The DNA of the CDR3 is TGTGCCAGCAGTCCTCCCAGCTCTGGGGCCAACGTCCTGACTTTC. It codes for CASSPPSSGANVLTF.